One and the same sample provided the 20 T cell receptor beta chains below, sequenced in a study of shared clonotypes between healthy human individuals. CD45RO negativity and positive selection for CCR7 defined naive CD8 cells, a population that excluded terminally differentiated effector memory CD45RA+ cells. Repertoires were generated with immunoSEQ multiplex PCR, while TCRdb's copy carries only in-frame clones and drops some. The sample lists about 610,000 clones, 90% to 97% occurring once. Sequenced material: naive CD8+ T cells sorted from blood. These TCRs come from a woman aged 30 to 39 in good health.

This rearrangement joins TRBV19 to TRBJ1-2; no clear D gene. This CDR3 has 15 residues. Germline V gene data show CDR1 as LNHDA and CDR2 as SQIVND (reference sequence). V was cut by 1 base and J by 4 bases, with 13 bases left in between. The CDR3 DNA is TGTGCCAGTAGTATAGCCGACCTTGCGGGCTATGGCTACACCTTC. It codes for CASSIADLAGYGYTF.

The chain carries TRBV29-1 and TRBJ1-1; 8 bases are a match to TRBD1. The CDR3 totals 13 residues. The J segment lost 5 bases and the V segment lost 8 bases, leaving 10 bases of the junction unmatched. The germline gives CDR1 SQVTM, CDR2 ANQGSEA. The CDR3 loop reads CSLWTGKGTEAFF. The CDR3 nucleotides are TGCAGCCTTTGGACAGGGAAGGGAACTGAAGCTTTCTTT.

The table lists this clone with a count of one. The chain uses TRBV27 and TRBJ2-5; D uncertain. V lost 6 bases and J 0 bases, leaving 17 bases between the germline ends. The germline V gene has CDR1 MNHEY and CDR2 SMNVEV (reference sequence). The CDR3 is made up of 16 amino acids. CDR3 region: CASSYGPPAYQETQYF. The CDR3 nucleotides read TGTGCCAGCAGCTATGGACCGCCAGCGTACCAAGAGACCCAGTACTTC.

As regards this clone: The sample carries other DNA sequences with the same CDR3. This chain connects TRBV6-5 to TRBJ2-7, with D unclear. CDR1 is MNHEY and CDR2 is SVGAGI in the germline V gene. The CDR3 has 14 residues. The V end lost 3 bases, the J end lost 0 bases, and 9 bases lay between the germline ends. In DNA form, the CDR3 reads TGTGCCAGCAGTTATGGCGAACGCTCCTACGAGCAGTACTTC. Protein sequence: CASSYGERSYEQYF.

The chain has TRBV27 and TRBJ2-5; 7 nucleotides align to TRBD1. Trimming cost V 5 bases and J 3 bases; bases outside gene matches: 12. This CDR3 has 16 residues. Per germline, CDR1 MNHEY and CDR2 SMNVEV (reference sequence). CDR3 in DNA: TGTGCCAGCAGTGCCCTTTCCGGGACAGCAGAAGAGACCCAGTACTTC. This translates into CASSALSGTAEETQYF.

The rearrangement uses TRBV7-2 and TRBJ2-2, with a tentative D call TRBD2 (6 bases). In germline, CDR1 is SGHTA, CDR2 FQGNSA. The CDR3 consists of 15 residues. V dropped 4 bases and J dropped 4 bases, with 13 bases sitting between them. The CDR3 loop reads CASSWGLAVTGELFF. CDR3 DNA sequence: TGTGCCAGCAGCTGGGGACTGGCTGTCACCGGGGAGCTGTTTTTT. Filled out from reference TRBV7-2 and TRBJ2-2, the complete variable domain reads GAGVSQSPSNKVTEKGKDVELRCDPISGHTALYWYRQSLGQGLEFLIYFQGNSAPDKSGLPSDRFSAERTGGSVSTLTIQRTQQEDSAVYLCASSWGLAVTGELFFGEGSRLTVL.

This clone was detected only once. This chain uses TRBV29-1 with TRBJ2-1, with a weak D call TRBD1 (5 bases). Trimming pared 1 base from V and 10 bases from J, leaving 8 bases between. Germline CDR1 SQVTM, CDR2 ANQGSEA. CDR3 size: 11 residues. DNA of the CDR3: TGCAGCGTTGAAGGGGGCCCCGAGCAGTTCTTC. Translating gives CSVEGGPEQFF.

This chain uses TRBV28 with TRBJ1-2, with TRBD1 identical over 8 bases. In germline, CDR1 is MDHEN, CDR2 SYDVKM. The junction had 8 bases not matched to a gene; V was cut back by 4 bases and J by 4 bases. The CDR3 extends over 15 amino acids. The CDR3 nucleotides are TGTGCCAGCAGTTACGACTTAGACAGGGGCTATGGCTACACCTTC. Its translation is CASSYDLDRGYGYTF.

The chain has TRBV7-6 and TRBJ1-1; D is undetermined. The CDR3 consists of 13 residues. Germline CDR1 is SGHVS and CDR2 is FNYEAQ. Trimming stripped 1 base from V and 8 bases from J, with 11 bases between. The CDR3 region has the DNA TGTGCCAGCAGCTTAGTCGGTTTGGCAGAAGCTTTCTTT. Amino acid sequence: CASSLVGLAEAFF.

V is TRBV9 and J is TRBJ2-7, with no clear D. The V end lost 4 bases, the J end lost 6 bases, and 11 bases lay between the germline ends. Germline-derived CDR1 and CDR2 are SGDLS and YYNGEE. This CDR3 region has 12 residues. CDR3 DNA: TGTGCCAGCAGCCCGCCTAATGGCGAGCAGTACTTC. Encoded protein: CASSPPNGEQYF.

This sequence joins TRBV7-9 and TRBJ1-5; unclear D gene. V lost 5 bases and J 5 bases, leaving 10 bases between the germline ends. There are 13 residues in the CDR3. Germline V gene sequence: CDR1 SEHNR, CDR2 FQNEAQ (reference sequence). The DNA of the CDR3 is TGTGCCAGCAGCGGCGGCATCCATCAGCCCCAGCATTTT. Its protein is CASSGGIHQPQHF.

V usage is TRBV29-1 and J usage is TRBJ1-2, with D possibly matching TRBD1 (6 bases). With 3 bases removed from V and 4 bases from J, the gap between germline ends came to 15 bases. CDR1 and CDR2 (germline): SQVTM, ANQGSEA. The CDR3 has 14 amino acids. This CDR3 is CSVDYQGPGYGYTF. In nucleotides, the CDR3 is TGCAGCGTTGATTATCAGGGGCCGGGCTATGGCTACACCTTC.

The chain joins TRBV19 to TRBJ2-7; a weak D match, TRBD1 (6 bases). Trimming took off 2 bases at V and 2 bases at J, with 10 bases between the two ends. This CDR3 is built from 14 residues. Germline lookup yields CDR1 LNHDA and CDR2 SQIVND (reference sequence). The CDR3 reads CASSITGTTYEQYF. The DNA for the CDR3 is TGTGCCAGTAGTATAACCGGGACAACCTACGAGCAGTACTTC.

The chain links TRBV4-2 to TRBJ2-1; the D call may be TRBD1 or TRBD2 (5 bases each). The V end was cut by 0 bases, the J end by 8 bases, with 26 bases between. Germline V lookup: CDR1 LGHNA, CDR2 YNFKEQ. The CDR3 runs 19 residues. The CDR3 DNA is TGTGCCAGCAGCCAAGATATGGGACCGAGTAGCGTATTCGTCGATGAGCAGTTCTTC. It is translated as CASSQDMGPSSVFVDEQFF.

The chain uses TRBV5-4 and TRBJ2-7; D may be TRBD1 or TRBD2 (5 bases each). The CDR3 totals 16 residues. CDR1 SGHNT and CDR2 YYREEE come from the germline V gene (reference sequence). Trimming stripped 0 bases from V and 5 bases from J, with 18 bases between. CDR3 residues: CASSLGLAGSFNEQYF. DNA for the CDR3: TGTGCCAGCAGCTTGGGTCTCGCAGGGAGTTTCAACGAGCAGTACTTC.

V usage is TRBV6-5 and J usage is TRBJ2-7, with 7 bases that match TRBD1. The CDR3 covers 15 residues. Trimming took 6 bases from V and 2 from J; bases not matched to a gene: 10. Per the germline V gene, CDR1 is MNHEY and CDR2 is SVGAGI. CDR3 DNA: TGTGCCAGCAGATTACAGGGGTCGACCCCCTACGAGCAGTACTTC. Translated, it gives CASRLQGSTPYEQYF.

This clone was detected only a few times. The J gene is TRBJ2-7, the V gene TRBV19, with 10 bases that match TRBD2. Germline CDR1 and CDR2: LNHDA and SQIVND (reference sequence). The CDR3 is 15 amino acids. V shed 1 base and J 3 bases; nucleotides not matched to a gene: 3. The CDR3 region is CASSIGTSGYYEQYF. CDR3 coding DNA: TGTGCCAGTAGTATAGGGACTAGCGGATACTACGAGCAGTACTTC. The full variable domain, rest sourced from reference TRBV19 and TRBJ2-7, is DGGITQSPKYLFRKEGQNVTLSCEQNLNHDAMYWYRQDPGQGLRLIYYSQIVNDFQKGDIAEGYSVSREKKESFPLTVTSAQKNPTAFYLCASSIGTSGYYEQYFGPGTRLTVT.

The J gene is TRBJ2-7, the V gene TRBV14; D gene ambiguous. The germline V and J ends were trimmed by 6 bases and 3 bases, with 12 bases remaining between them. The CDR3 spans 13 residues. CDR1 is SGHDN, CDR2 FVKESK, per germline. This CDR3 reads CASSPGTLYEQYF. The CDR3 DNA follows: TGTGCCAGCAGTCCCGGAACCCTCTACGAGCAGTACTTC.

CDR3 DNA sequence: TGTGCCAGCAGCATCACAGGGACTGGGGCCAACGTCCTGACTTTC. Protein: CASSITGTGANVLTF. This chain links TRBV27 with TRBJ2-6; a weak D match, TRBD1 (6 bases). With 6 bases removed from V and 2 bases from J, the gap between germline ends came to 11 bases. This CDR3 has 15 amino acids. From germline, CDR1 is MNHEY and CDR2 SMNVEV (reference sequence).

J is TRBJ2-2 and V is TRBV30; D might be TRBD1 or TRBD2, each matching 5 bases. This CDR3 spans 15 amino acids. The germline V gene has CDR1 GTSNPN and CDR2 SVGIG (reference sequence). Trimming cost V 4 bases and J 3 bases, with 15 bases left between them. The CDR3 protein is CAWTHNWGYTGELFF. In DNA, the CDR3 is TGTGCCTGGACCCACAACTGGGGGTACACCGGGGAGCTGTTTTTT.